These 15 T cell receptor beta chains were all obtained from the same sample, sequenced in a study of beta chain features in type 1 diabetes. cDNA synthesis used the whole RNA isolate, giving expressed TCRB sequences. This table comes from immunoSEQ multiplex PCR, and its TCRdb copy is limited to in-frame clones, with some not included. The sample lists 620,000 or so clones; less than 20% were seen once. The sequencing sample was made of naive CD4+ T cells from blood. The receptors come from a man between 18 and 35 years old in good health.

This clone showed up just a few times. The chain employs TRBV5-4 and TRBJ2-7; D might be TRBD1 or TRBD2, each matching 6 bases. The germline CDR1 and CDR2 sequences are SGHNT and YYREEE (reference sequence). CDR3 length: 14 amino acids. Trimming took off 0 bases at V and 6 bases at J, with 13 bases between the two ends. CDR3 DNA sequence: TGTGCCAGCAGCTTGGGGGGGGCGCGTGGCGAGCAGTACTTC. Translated, it gives CASSLGGARGEQYF. The full variable domain, with the rest looked up from reference TRBV5-4 and TRBJ2-7, is ETGVTQSPTHLIKTRGQQVTLRCSSQSGHNTVSWYQQALGQGPQFIFQYYREEENGRGNFPPRFSGLQFPNYSSELNVNALELDDSALYLCASSLGGARGEQYFGPGTRLTVT.

The chain has TRBV28 and TRBJ2-3; 10 bases fit TRBD2. Per germline, CDR1 MDHEN and CDR2 SYDVKM. V was clipped by 1 base and J by 5 bases; unmatched bases: 3. The CDR3 spans 15 residues. CDR3 protein: CASSLSSGGRDTQYF. CDR3 sequence (DNA): TGTGCCAGCAGTTTATCTAGCGGGGGTCGAGATACGCAGTATTTT.

The genes are TRBV5-8 and TRBJ2-1; D not resolved. Germline V gene lookup returns CDR1 SGHTS and CDR2 YDEGEE. The CDR3 contains 15 residues. Trimming took 1 base from V and 0 from J, leaving 8 bases between them. The CDR3 DNA reads TGTGCCAGCAGCTTGAGGATCAACTCCTACAATGAGCAGTTCTTC. It codes for CASSLRINSYNEQFF. Complete variable domain (other parts from reference TRBV5-8 and TRBJ2-1): EAGVTQSPTHLIKTRGQQATLRCSPISGHTSVYWYQQALGLGLQFLLWYDEGEERNRGNFPPRFSGRQFPNYSSELNVNALELEDSALYLCASSLRINSYNEQFFGPGTRLTVL.

Only a few counts were recorded for this clone. V usage is TRBV7-2 and J usage is TRBJ2-7; TRBD2 aligns across 14 bases. This CDR3 contains 15 residues. Germline loops: CDR1 SGHTA, CDR2 FQGNSA. V dropped 0 bases and J dropped 10; count of bases not matched to a gene: 5. DNA for the CDR3: TGTGCCAGCAGCTTAGCGGGGGGACTAGCGGGAGCCCAGTACTTC. Translation gives CASSLAGGLAGAQYF.

This clone was counted a few times. This chain connects TRBV28 to TRBJ1-5; TRBD1 matches at 7 bases. Looked up from germline, CDR1 is MDHEN and CDR2 is SYDVKM. This CDR3 comprises 16 residues. V gave up 5 bases and J gave up 5 bases; unmatched junction bases: 12. CDR3 protein: CASSTWGRGEYQPQHF. The CDR3 bases are TGTGCCAGCAGTACGTGGGGCAGGGGGGAGTATCAGCCCCAGCATTTT.

J is TRBJ1-2 and V is TRBV5-4; no definite D call. CDR1 is SGHNT and CDR2 is YYREEE in the germline V gene (reference sequence). V was shortened by 1 base and J by 5 bases, with 12 bases between the two germline ends. The CDR3 covers 14 residues. In nucleotides, the CDR3 is TGTGCCAGCAGCTTGACCGGGAGAGGTTATGGCTACACCTTC. It encodes CASSLTGRGYGYTF.

The chain recombines TRBV9 with TRBJ2-7; 7 bases are shared with TRBD2. CDR3 length: 14 residues. Germline CDR1 is SGDLS and CDR2 is YYNGEE. Germline trimming cut 5 bases from V and 2 bases from J; bases unmatched to any gene: 7. CDR3 loop: CASSYLAATYEQYF. The CDR3 region has the DNA TGTGCCAGCAGTTACCTAGCGGCCACCTACGAGCAGTACTTC.

The gene calls are TRBV19 and TRBJ1-6; 7 bases map to TRBD1. V was clipped by 7 bases and J by 4 bases; unmatched bases: 10. Germline values: CDR1 LNHDA, CDR2 SQIVND (reference sequence). This CDR3 has 16 amino acids. The chain's CDR3 is CASIQGGTMYNSPLHF. For the CDR3, the DNA is TGTGCCAGTATCCAGGGGGGTACTATGTATAATTCACCCCTCCACTTT.

The rearrangement links TRBV5-1 to TRBJ2-7; the D gene is possibly TRBD1 (6 bases). Germline values: CDR1 SGHRS, CDR2 YFSETQ. This CDR3 region has 15 residues. V shed 1 base and J shed 1 base, with 12 bases lying between them. As DNA, the CDR3 is TGCGCCAGCAGCTTGTTCACAGGGCTTTCCTACGAGCAGTACTTC. Protein: CASSLFTGLSYEQYF.

This sequence joins TRBV13 and TRBJ1-2; D uncertain. V was pared by 7 bases and J by 1 base, with 13 bases between. Germline lookup yields CDR1 PRHDT and CDR2 FYEKMQ (reference sequence). The CDR3 totals 14 residues. The CDR3 loop is CASTRSELNYGYTF. The CDR3 bases are TGTGCCAGCACACGTTCCGAGCTTAACTATGGCTACACCTTC.

This chain joins TRBV4-3 and TRBJ1-1, with D perhaps TRBD1 (5 bases). Germline lookup yields CDR1 LGHNA and CDR2 YSLEER. The length of the CDR3 is 16 residues. The germline V and J ends were trimmed by 1 base and 1 base, with 13 bases remaining between them. The CDR3, as DNA: TGCGCCAGCAGCCAAGTGAGAGGGGCATGGAACACTGAAGCTTTCTTT. Its protein is CASSQVRGAWNTEAFF.

This clone appeared many times. The identical CDR3 is also encoded by other nucleotide sequences in the sample. This sequence joins TRBV2 and TRBJ2-5; D is uncertain. CDR1 is SNHLY and CDR2 is FYNNEI in the germline V gene. V gave up 4 bases and J gave up 5 bases, with 5 bases separating them. This CDR3 has 11 residues. In DNA, the CDR3 is TGTGCCAGCAGTGGGCAGGAGACCCAGTACTTC. Its translation is CASSGQETQYF.

This rearrangement joins TRBV28 to TRBJ1-5; D gene unclear. The CDR3 loop spans 16 amino acids. The V end lost 6 bases, the J end lost 9 bases, and 24 bases lay between the germline ends. Germline values: CDR1 MDHEN, CDR2 SYDVKM. The CDR3 DNA reads as TGTGCCAGCAGCTCTGAGGGTCGGGGTTCTTTAGGGCCCCAGCATTTT. Its protein product is CASSSEGRGSLGPQHF.

V is TRBV28 and J is TRBJ1-2; 7 bases are a match to TRBD1. The CDR3 contains 15 residues. Trimming at V came to 6 bases and at J to 7 bases, leaving 14 bases not matched to a gene. Germline loops: CDR1 MDHEN, CDR2 SYDVKM. The CDR3 protein is CASSPPTGALGGYTF. Here the CDR3 DNA reads TGTGCCAGCAGCCCGCCCACAGGGGCCCTGGGTGGCTACACCTTC.

This clone was seen a handful of times. The chain joins TRBV18 to TRBJ2-3; either TRBD1 or TRBD2 may fit D (5 bases each). The length of the CDR3 is 15 residues. V lost 2 bases, J lost 1 base, and 10 bases lay in between. Looked up from germline, CDR1 is KGHSH and CDR2 is LQKENI. CDR3 sequence: CASSPSGGRTDTQYF. CDR3 DNA sequence: TGTGCCAGCTCACCAAGTGGGGGACGCACAGATACGCAGTATTTT.